The T cell receptor beta chain described here comes from a study of CD4 T cells in relation to SARS-CoV-2 and coronaviruses (dated by TCRdb to the early 2020s). Regarding the research as a whole: In the ViraFEST assay, PBMCs were cultured with antigen for approximately ten days, after which TCR beta CDR3s were sequenced to identify antigen-specific clonal expansions. Across all 12 patients in the convalescent cohort, the median age was roughly 38 years, with a range of about 20 to 75 years. Among the approximately twelve convalescent patients, 8 males and 4 females were included, and two of the subjects were Hispanic. A different, Illumina-based TCR-beta assay was used to sequence expansion assays from other donors in the study. Memory CD4+ T cell crossreactivity between SARS-CoV-2 and common cold coronavirus spike proteins was assessed at the TCR clonotype level in the study. The Adaptive Biotechnologies TCR-sequencing kit was used to sequence samples from a few pre-COVID donors and the naive versus memory experiments, while other data came from Illumina-based sequencing. HLA restriction was mapped for shared crossreactive spike epitopes using patient-derived lymphoblastoid cell lines. Results the study describes overall, beyond this receptor: Compared with monoreactive clones, crossreactive clones had significantly weaker SARS-CoV-2-driven expansion, a result consistent with antigenic imprinting. The study was limited by small numbers of patients and tested TCRs. Naive versus memory sequencing indicated the assay detects memory recall responses rather than primary responses primed during culture. No donor contributed both pre-pandemic and post-infection samples, which limited tracing the source of pre-existing responses. Crossreactivity analysis was centred on spike protein, so crossreactivity against other viral proteins was not assessed. Memory CD4+ clonotypes crossrecognizing SARS-CoV-2 and at least one common cold coronavirus spike were found in 55% to 70% of donors.

Naive and memory CD4+ T cells were separated from cryopreserved PBMCs through CD4 enrichment, which was followed by EasySep naive CD4+ T cell enrichment. Sorted naive or memory CD4+ T cells (about 9.6 x 10^4) were grown at a 1:1 ratio with T cell-depleted PBMCs and CEF peptides for 9 to 11 days. Each peptide culture condition was generally run in triplicate replicate wells. PBMCs were isolated from leukapheresis product or whole blood by Ficoll-Paque PLUS gradient centrifugation. PBMCs were either cryopreserved at -140 degrees C or used fresh in the expansion assay. The QIAamp Micro DNA Kit was used to extract genomic DNA from the CD4+ T cells. The CDR3 goes from the cysteine to the phenylalanine over 17 residues. Just CDR3 DNA is preserved here, 51 bases in frame from base 1. Reading the germline V gene gives CDR1 MDHEN and CDR2 SYDVKM. Survey-level immunoSEQ TCR-beta sequencing was performed on DNA from CEF-cultured naive and memory CD4+ T cells. Processing in the source paper ran as follows. During preprocessing, nonproductive sequences were discarded, as were any CDR3s that did not begin with C, did not end with F or W, or were shorter than 7 amino acids. The MANAFEST web app identified antigen-specific clonotypes based on expansion compared with the reference and other culture wells. To be counted as positive, a clone had to show significant expansion compared with the reference culture, at an FDR below 0.05, in 2 of 3 replicate wells. A further requirement for positive clones was significant expansion compared with all other tandem wells, along with an odds ratio above 5. Cultured and uncultured naive and memory CD4+ repertoires were searched for previously identified spike- and CEF-reactive CDR3s. Pairwise Levenshtein distance, computed with the stringdist R package after three terminal residues were trimmed from each end, was used as the measure of CDR3 homology. As stored in TCRdb, this immuneACCESS dataset retains in-frame rearrangements with V and J assigned. A fraction of the clones does not appear; measured against another copy, unresolved V genes explain less than half of the discrepancy, and the remainder lacks a known reason. V and J calls and clone size follow that table, whereas D and trimming were derived from the DNA. The sample yields about 40,000 clones; less than 85% were counted once. The ten biggest clones cover 3.5% to 5% of the sample.

Turning to this clone: Its antigen specificity is not known. Its ends do not fully match the called genes, so a read error is possible.

This TCR was recovered from an adult with COVID-19. The sample consisted of naive CD4+ T cells from PBMCs, cultured in vitro. Read against the paper, the sample's cell subset or site label means: naive CD4+ T cells isolated by negative enrichment. The V and J segments used are TRBV28 and TRBJ2-1; TRBD2 aligns with 9 central bases. Here is the DNA: TGTGCCAGCACTTTAACTGTACTAGCGGGTTCCTACAATGAGCAGTTCTTC. Its product reads: CASTLTVLAGSYNEQFF.